This TCR beta chain is from a study of a mutant IDH1 vaccine in newly diagnosed glioma. Study summary: During weeks 1, 3, 5, 7, 11, 15, 19 and 23, patients received eight vaccinations. Vaccination was launched 4-6 weeks after radiotherapy alone, or with temozolomide cycles.

Time point noted: week 23, last vaccination. Each dose of the vaccine consisted of 300 ug of mutant IDH1 20-mer peptide, with topical imiquimod. CDR3 length: 12 residues. The V end was cut by 4 bases, the J end by 5 bases, with 11 bases between. Germline V lookup: CDR1 GTSNPN, CDR2 SVGIG (reference sequence). In regard to this clone: Its cognate antigen is unknown.

Generated by immunoSEQ multiplex PCR, the TCRdb table keeps only in-frame clones and is missing some. The repertoire consists of tens of thousands of clones, with 80% occurring once and the leading ten covering under 8%. The sample here was PBMCs, taken from a glioma patient whose treatment included an IDH1 peptide vaccine. The TCR sequence derives from a man in his forties or fifties with glioma. The chain joins TRBV30 to TRBJ2-5; maybe TRBD2 (6 bases). The CDR3 DNA reads as TGTGCCTGGACTCCGGGGGTTGAGACCCAGTACTTC. Protein product: CAWTPGVETQYF.